Below, 30 T cell receptor beta chains from the same sample are listed, as sequenced in a study of blood T cell repertoires in COVID-19. Generated by immunoSEQ multiplex PCR, the TCRdb table keeps only in-frame clones and is missing some. The sample has around 130,000 clones, over 75% seen once. Sequenced sample: peripheral blood. The receptors shown here come from a man between 50 and 59 years old with acute or convalescent COVID-19.

The chain carries TRBV27 and TRBJ2-3; tentative D call: TRBD1 (6 bases). V lost 8 bases, J lost 1 base, and 13 bases lay in between. The CDR3 runs to 14 residues. Per germline, CDR1 MNHEY and CDR2 SMNVEV (reference sequence). The chain's CDR3 is CASRTGYRTDTQYF. The CDR3, as DNA: TGTGCCAGCCGCACAGGGTATCGCACAGATACGCAGTATTTT.

CDR3 amino acids: CASSYGHFAPEAFF. The DNA of the CDR3 is TGTGCCAGCAGTTACGGTCACTTTGCCCCTGAAGCTTTCTTT. The J gene is TRBJ1-1, the V gene TRBV6-6, with no clear D. The CDR3 has 14 amino acids. Germline V gene data show CDR1 as MNHNY and CDR2 as SVGAGI (reference sequence). V lost 2 bases, J lost 6 bases, and 13 bases lay in between.

The rearrangement uses TRBV9 and TRBJ1-5, with 9 bases aligning to TRBD1. CDR3 length: 15 amino acids. Germline loops: CDR1 SGDLS, CDR2 YYNGEE. J lost 3 bases, V lost 2 bases, and 3 bases had no gene match. For the CDR3, the DNA is TGTGCCAGCAGCGTGGGACAGGGCCTCAATCAGCCCCAGCATTTT. Its translation is CASSVGQGLNQPQHF.

The CDR3 loop reads CASSSGTGVQPQHF. The CDR3 DNA sequence: TGTGCCAGCAGCTCAGGGACTGGGGTCCAGCCCCAGCATTTT. The chain has TRBV7-2 and TRBJ1-5; possible D gene TRBD1, 5 bases. With 4 bases removed from V and 7 bases from J, the gap between germline ends came to 14 bases. This CDR3 region has 14 residues. CDR1 and CDR2 (germline): SGHTA, FQGNSA.

The V gene is TRBV27, the J gene TRBJ1-2, with 8 nucleotides matching TRBD1. With 5 bases clipped from V and 8 bases from J, the junction kept 7 bases outside the gene matches. CDR1 is MNHEY and CDR2 is SMNVEV in the germline V gene (reference sequence). This CDR3 has 13 residues. CDR3 in DNA: TGTGCCAGCAGTCTTACAGGGGGAGGGGGCTACACCTTC. It is translated as CASSLTGGGGYTF.

The chain recombines TRBV6-5 with TRBJ1-1; the D gene is possibly TRBD1 (5 bases). CDR1 is MNHEY and CDR2 is SVGAGI in the germline V gene. This CDR3 is built from 14 residues. V was clipped by 6 bases and J by 0 bases, with 11 bases between them. The CDR3, as DNA: TGTGCCAGCAGCAAGGGGATTATGAACACTGAAGCTTTCTTT. Its translation: CASSKGIMNTEAFF.

A single count supports this clone. J is TRBJ1-3 and V is TRBV5-5; D gene ambiguous. This CDR3 comprises 15 residues. Germline CDR1 SGHKS, CDR2 YYEKEE (reference sequence). The V end was cut by 4 bases, the J end by 0 bases, with 11 bases between. The CDR3 DNA follows: TGTGCCAGCAGCACTGAGGGCCTCTCTGGAAACACCATATATTTT. Amino acids: CASSTEGLSGNTIYF.

The chain employs TRBV25-1 and TRBJ1-2; D call uncertain. The germline V and J ends were trimmed by 1 base and 11 bases, with 8 bases remaining between them. The CDR3 sequence is 11 residues long. Germline lookup yields CDR1 MGHDK and CDR2 SYGVNS. The CDR3 region is CASSEWERYTF. CDR3 sequence (DNA): TGTGCCAGCAGTGAATGGGAGAGGTACACCTTC.

V gene TRBV18 combines with J gene TRBJ1-1, with D possibly matching TRBD1 (5 bases). The CDR3 has 17 amino acids. CDR1 and CDR2 (germline): KGHSH, LQKENI. Trimming removed 6 bases from V and 1 base from J, with 21 bases in between. This chain's CDR3 is CASSFMGLREGNTEAFF. CDR3 in DNA: TGTGCCAGCTCTTTTATGGGACTTAGAGAGGGGAACACTGAAGCTTTCTTT.

J is TRBJ1-2 and V is TRBV5-1; 7 bases are a match to TRBD1. Germline V gene data show CDR1 as SGHRS and CDR2 as YFSETQ. The J segment lost 7 bases and the V segment lost 4 bases, leaving 10 bases of the junction unmatched. CDR3 length: 14 amino acids. This CDR3 is CASSIGRQGGGYTF. The DNA for the CDR3 is TGCGCCAGCAGCATCGGTAGACAGGGAGGTGGCTACACCTTC.

In its sample, this clone was seen once. The J gene is TRBJ2-7, the V gene TRBV11-2, with 7 positions matching TRBD1. CDR3 size: 17 residues. CDR1 and CDR2 (germline): SGHAT, FQNNGV. With 2 bases clipped from V and 2 bases from J, the junction kept 12 bases outside the gene matches. The CDR3 loop is CASSLRQGQTTPYEQYF. The CDR3 DNA reads TGTGCCAGCAGCTTAAGACAGGGCCAGACTACTCCCTACGAGCAGTACTTC.

The chain couples TRBV2 to TRBJ1-2; 8 bases map to TRBD1. The V segment lost 9 bases and the J segment 2 bases; nucleotides outside the gene matches: 5. The CDR3 contains 13 residues. Germline V gene lookup returns CDR1 SNHLY and CDR2 FYNNEI. In DNA form, the CDR3 reads TGTGCCAGGGGATGGACAGGGAACTATGGCTACACCTTC. It specifies CARGWTGNYGYTF.

The chain has TRBV2 and TRBJ2-2, with D maybe TRBD1 (5 bases). The CDR3 has 15 amino acids. In germline, CDR1 is SNHLY, CDR2 FYNNEI. With 2 bases removed from V and 3 bases from J, the gap between germline ends came to 10 bases. Written as DNA, the CDR3 is TGTGCCAGCAGTGAAATCAGGACACACACCGGGGAGCTGTTTTTT. Residues: CASSEIRTHTGELFF.

This clone showed up just a few times. This chain joins TRBV5-6 and TRBJ1-2, with TRBD1 as a possible D gene (5 bases). CDR1 and CDR2 (germline): SGHDT, YYEEEE. The V end lost 3 bases, the J end lost 0 bases, and 15 bases lay between the germline ends. CDR3 size: 16 residues. CDR3 nucleotides: TGTGCCAGCAGCTCGAAGGATGGGGCGACTAACTATGGCTACACCTTC. Residues: CASSSKDGATNYGYTF.

This clone was detected a few times. The chain joins TRBV15 to TRBJ2-1; D is possibly TRBD2 (6 bases). The germline V and J ends were trimmed by 5 bases and 5 bases, with 16 bases remaining between them. The CDR3 has 15 residues. Germline V gene data show CDR1 as LNHNV and CDR2 as YYDKDF (reference sequence). The CDR3 here is CATSGIVAEHNEQFF. For the CDR3, the DNA is TGTGCCACCAGCGGAATCGTAGCGGAGCACAATGAGCAGTTCTTC.

The J gene is TRBJ1-5, the V gene TRBV29-1; D perhaps matches TRBD1 (6 bases). The germline V and J ends were trimmed by 4 bases and 4 bases, with 20 bases remaining between them. The CDR3 length is 16 residues. Per germline, CDR1 SQVTM and CDR2 ANQGSEA. The CDR3 sequence is CSVALGGSTQNQPQHF. The CDR3 bases are TGCAGCGTTGCACTTGGGGGCTCAACACAAAATCAGCCCCAGCATTTT.

About this clone itself: The sample holds other DNA sequences that translate to the same CDR3. The rearrangement uses TRBV5-1 and TRBJ2-2, with TRBD1 matching over 9 bases. CDR3 size: 15 residues. V was clipped by 2 bases and J by 3 bases; unmatched bases: 2. The germline CDR1 and CDR2 sequences are SGHRS and YFSETQ. The CDR3 DNA is TGCGCCAGCAGCTTACGACAGGGGGACACCGGGGAGCTGTTTTTT. It encodes CASSLRQGDTGELFF.

J is TRBJ1-3 and V is TRBV20-1, with D unresolved. Germline V lookup: CDR1 DFQATT, CDR2 SNEGSKA (reference sequence). V shed 3 bases and J shed 0 bases, with 15 bases lying between them. The CDR3 has 16 residues. The chain's CDR3 is CSASYRGKTSGNTIYF. The CDR3 coding sequence is TGCAGTGCTAGTTACCGAGGAAAAACCTCTGGAAACACCATATATTTT.

The rearrangement joins TRBV5-4 to TRBJ2-7; no reliable D call. Germline values: CDR1 SGHNT, CDR2 YYREEE (reference sequence). V lost 2 bases and J 5 bases, leaving 11 bases between the germline ends. CDR3 length: 13 amino acids. CDR3 amino acids: CASSLFSVDEQYF. CDR3 DNA sequence: TGTGCCAGCAGCTTATTCAGCGTCGACGAGCAGTACTTC.

This clone was recorded only once. The rearrangement joins TRBV11-2 to TRBJ1-1; 7 bases map to TRBD1. This CDR3 region has 14 residues. The germline gives CDR1 SGHAT, CDR2 FQNNGV. With 3 bases clipped from V and 5 bases from J, the junction kept 6 bases outside the gene matches. The CDR3 nucleotides are TGTGCCAGCAGCTTTGACAGGGTCGGGACTGAAGCTTTCTTT. Translating it yields CASSFDRVGTEAFF.

This chain joins TRBV5-1 and TRBJ1-2; D possibly corresponds to TRBD1 (6 bases). The CDR3 contains 14 residues. V dropped 8 bases and J dropped 0 bases, with 14 bases sitting between them. CDR1 and CDR2 (germline): SGHRS, YFSETQ. CDR3 amino acids: CASSSGTPNYGYTF. CDR3 nucleotide sequence: TGCGCCAGTAGTTCTGGGACACCTAACTATGGCTACACCTTC. The variable domain in full, with the rest retrieved from reference TRBV5-1 and TRBJ1-2, is KAGVTQTPRYLIKTRGQQVTLSCSPISGHRSVSWYQQTPGQGLQFLFEYFSETQRNKGNFPGRFSGRQFSNSRSEMNVSTLELGDSALYLCASSSGTPNYGYTFGSGTRLTVV.

Only a few counts were recorded for this clone. This chain connects TRBV5-1 to TRBJ2-7, with 11 positions matching TRBD2. The germline gives CDR1 SGHRS, CDR2 YFSETQ. With V trimmed by 0 bases and J by 0 bases, 2 bases remained unmatched. The CDR3 consists of 16 residues. CDR3 in DNA: TGCGCCAGCAGCTTGGGCGGACTAGCGGGCTCCTACGAGCAGTACTTC. This codes for CASSLGGLAGSYEQYF.

J is TRBJ2-1 and V is TRBV24-1; 8 bases map to TRBD2. The V gene's germline CDR1 is KGHDR and CDR2 SFDVKD. The CDR3 totals 17 residues. V lost 4 bases, J lost 7 bases, and 14 bases stayed unmatched. The CDR3 sequence: CATSEQVAGTNLNEQFF. The CDR3 nucleotides read TGTGCCACCAGTGAACAAGTAGCGGGAACCAACCTGAATGAGCAGTTCTTC.

The rearrangement links TRBV25-1 to TRBJ1-6; D remains ambiguous. Germline V gene sequence: CDR1 MGHDK, CDR2 SYGVNS. The V and J ends lost 3 bases and 7 bases respectively, with 13 bases between them. The CDR3 length is 15 residues. CDR3 protein: CASSERETLNSPLHF. The CDR3 DNA sequence: TGTGCCAGCAGTGAGAGGGAGACTCTGAATTCACCCCTCCACTTT.

The gene calls are TRBV5-6 and TRBJ1-3; D gene uncertain. This CDR3 contains 14 residues. V lost 6 bases to trimming and J lost 0 bases, with 10 bases between them. CDR1 and CDR2 from the germline V gene are SGHDT and YYEEEE. The CDR3 DNA follows: TGTGCCAGCACCGGTTGGAGCTCTGGAAACACCATATATTTT. This gives the protein CASTGWSSGNTIYF.

The genes are TRBV6-5 and TRBJ2-3; 11 bases align to TRBD1. The CDR3 runs 16 residues. Germline V lookup: CDR1 MNHEY, CDR2 SVGAGI. Germline trimming cut 0 bases from V and 4 bases from J; bases unmatched to any gene: 3. The DNA of the CDR3 is TGTGCCAGCAGTTACTCCCGGGACAGGGGGTCAGATACGCAGTATTTT. Protein product: CASSYSRDRGSDTQYF.

CDR3 residues: CASSIQMANEKLFF. CDR3 sequence (DNA): TGTGCCAGTAGTATCCAGATGGCTAATGAAAAACTGTTTTTT. The V and J genes are TRBV19 and TRBJ1-4; D is unresolved. Trimming cost V 3 bases and J 3 bases, with 8 bases left between them. This CDR3 is 14 amino acids long. Looked up from germline, CDR1 is LNHDA and CDR2 is SQIVND (reference sequence).

This chain connects TRBV19 to TRBJ2-3, with 12 bases fitting TRBD2. V lost 3 bases to trimming and J lost 6 bases; unmatched junction nucleotides: 13. The germline gives CDR1 LNHDA, CDR2 SQIVND (reference sequence). The CDR3 is 18 residues long. The CDR3 nucleotides are TGTGCCAGTAGTATCTCCGTTTCGACTAGCGGGAGTTCGGATACGCAGTATTTT. Protein: CASSISVSTSGSSDTQYF.

The chain employs TRBV27 and TRBJ1-5, with 8 bases identical to TRBD1. V shed 6 bases, J shed 5 bases, and the junction held 9 bases outside the gene matches. The CDR3 length is 15 residues. Germline values: CDR1 MNHEY, CDR2 SMNVEV (reference sequence). CDR3 in amino acids: CASRPPGQEDQPQHF. The CDR3 DNA reads as TGTGCCAGCAGGCCCCCGGGACAGGAGGATCAGCCCCAGCATTTT.

The rearrangement joins TRBV5-1 to TRBJ2-7; weak D call: TRBD1 (5 bases). The CDR3 has 15 residues. V gave up 0 bases and J gave up 1 base, with 11 bases separating them. Germline V gene lookup returns CDR1 SGHRS and CDR2 YFSETQ. Here the CDR3 reads CASSLVGRVSYEQYF. The DNA for the CDR3 is TGCGCCAGCAGCTTGGTAGGCAGGGTTTCCTACGAGCAGTACTTC.